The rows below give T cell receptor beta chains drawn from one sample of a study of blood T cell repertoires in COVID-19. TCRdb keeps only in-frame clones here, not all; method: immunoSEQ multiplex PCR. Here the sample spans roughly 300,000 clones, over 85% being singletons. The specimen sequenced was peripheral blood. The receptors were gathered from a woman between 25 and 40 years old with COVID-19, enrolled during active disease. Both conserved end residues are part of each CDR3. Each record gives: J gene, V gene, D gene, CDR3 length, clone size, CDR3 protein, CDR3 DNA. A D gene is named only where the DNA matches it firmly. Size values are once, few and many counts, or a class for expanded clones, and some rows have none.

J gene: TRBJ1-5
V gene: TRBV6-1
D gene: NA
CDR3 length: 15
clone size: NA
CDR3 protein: CASSDRYLSNQPQHF
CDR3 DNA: TGTGCCAGCAGTGACAGATACCTTAGCAATCAGCCCCAGCATTTT

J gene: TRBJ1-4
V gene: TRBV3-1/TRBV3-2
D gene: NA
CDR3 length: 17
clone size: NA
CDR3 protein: CASSQDHGGRLNEKLFF
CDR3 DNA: TGTGCCAGCAGCCAAGATCACGGGGGACGGTTGAATGAAAAACTGTTTTTT

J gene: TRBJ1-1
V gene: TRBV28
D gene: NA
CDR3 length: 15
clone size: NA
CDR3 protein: CASSLYPGMYTEAFF
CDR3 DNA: TGTGCCAGCAGTTTATATCCGGGAATGTACACTGAAGCTTTCTTT

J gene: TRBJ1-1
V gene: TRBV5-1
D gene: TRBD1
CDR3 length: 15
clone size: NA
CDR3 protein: CASSLDPGGYTEAFF
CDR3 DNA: TGCGCCAGCAGCTTGGATCCAGGGGGCTACACTGAAGCTTTCTTT

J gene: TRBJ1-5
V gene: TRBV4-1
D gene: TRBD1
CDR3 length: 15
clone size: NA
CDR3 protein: CASSQQGASNQPQHF
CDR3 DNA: TGCGCCAGCAGCCAACAGGGGGCTAGCAATCAGCCCCAGCATTTT

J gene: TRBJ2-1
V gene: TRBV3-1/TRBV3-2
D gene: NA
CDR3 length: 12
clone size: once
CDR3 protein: CASSQAGFEQFF
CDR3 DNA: TGTGCCAGCAGCCAAGCAGGGTTTGAGCAGTTCTTC

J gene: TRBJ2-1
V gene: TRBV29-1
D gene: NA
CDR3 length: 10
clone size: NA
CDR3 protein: CSAQHNEQFF
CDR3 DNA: TGCAGCGCACAGCACAATGAGCAGTTCTTC

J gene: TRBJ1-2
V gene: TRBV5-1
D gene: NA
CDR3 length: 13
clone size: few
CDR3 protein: CASREAINYGYTF
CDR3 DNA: TGCGCCAGCAGGGAGGCCATTAACTATGGCTACACCTTC

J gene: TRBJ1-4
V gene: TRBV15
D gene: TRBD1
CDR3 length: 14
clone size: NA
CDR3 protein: CATSRTGENEKLFF
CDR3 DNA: TGTGCCACCAGCAGGACAGGGGAGAATGAAAAACTGTTTTTT

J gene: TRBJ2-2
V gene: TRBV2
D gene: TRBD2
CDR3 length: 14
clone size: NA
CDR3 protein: CASSRAGETGELFF
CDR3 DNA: TGTGCCAGCAGTAGGGCGGGAGAGACCGGGGAGCTGTTTTTT

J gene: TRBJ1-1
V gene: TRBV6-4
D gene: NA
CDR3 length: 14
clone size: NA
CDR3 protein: CASRGGGTNTEAFF
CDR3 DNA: TGTGCCAGCAGGGGAGGGGGTACGAACACTGAAGCTTTCTTT

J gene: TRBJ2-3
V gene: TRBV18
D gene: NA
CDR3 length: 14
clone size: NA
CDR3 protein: CASSPISNTDTQYF
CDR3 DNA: TGTGCCAGCTCACCAATTTCTAACACAGATACGCAGTATTTT

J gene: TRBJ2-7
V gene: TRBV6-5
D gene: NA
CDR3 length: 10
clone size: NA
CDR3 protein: CATSSYEQYF
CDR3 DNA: TGTGCCACCTCCTCCTACGAGCAGTACTTC

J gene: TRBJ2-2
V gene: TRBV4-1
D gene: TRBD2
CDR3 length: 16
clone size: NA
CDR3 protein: CASSRSSGGGTGELFF
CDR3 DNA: TGCGCCAGCAGCCGTTCTAGCGGGGGGGGCACCGGGGAGCTGTTTTTT

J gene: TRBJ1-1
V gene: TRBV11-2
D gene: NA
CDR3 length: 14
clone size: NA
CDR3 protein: CASSTGILGPQAFF
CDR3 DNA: TGTGCCAGCAGTACAGGAATTTTAGGTCCCCAAGCTTTCTTT

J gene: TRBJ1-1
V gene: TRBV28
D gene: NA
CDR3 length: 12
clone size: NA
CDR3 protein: CASSIWGVGAFF
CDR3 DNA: TGTGCCAGCAGTATCTGGGGGGTGGGCGCTTTCTTT